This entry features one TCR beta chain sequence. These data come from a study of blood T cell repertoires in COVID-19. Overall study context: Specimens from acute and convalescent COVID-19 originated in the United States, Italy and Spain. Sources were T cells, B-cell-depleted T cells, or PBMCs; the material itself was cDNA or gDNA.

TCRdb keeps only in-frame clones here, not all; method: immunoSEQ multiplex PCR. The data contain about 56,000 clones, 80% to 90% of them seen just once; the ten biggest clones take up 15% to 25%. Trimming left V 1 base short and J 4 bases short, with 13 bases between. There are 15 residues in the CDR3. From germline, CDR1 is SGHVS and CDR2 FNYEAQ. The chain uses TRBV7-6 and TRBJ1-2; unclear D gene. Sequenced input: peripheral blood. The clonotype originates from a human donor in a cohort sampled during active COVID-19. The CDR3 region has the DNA TGTGCCAGCAGCTTAGATCTGGGCTTTAGCTATGGCTACACCTTC. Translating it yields CASSLDLGFSYGYTF. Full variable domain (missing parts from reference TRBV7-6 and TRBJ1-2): GAGVSQSPRYKVTKRGQDVALRCDPISGHVSLYWYRQALGQGPEFLTYFNYEAQQDKSGLPNDRFSAERPEGSISTLTIQRTEQRDSAMYRCASSLDLGFSYGYTFGSGTRLTVV.